The 21 T cell receptor beta chains below all came from one sample that was sequenced in a study of tumor-infiltrating lymphocytes in oesophageal squamous cell carcinoma. Each CDR3 protein is one row after TCRdb ran MiXCR on the PCR reads. The sample carries about 12,000 distinct CDR3 sequences, over 50% recorded once. Sequencing input: esophageal tumor tissue. These receptors all come from a female donor with esophageal squamous cell carcinoma.

The CDR3 reads CASSPYQETQYF. The CDR3, as DNA: TGTGCCAGCAGCCCTTATCAAGAGACCCAGTACTTC. The V gene is TRBV7-6, the J gene TRBJ2-5; D not resolved. The V gene lost 5 bases and the J gene lost 2 bases, with 6 bases spanning the gap. The CDR3 is made up of 12 amino acids. Germline V gene data show CDR1 as SGHVS and CDR2 as FNYEAQ.

The chain employs TRBV6-8 and TRBJ2-4; D is undetermined. TRBJ2-5 matches the DNA end more closely, so the J call is doubtful. There are 14 residues in the CDR3. Germline assignment: CDR1 MNHGY and CDR2 SAAAGT. The CDR3 loop reads CASSFPGPRKTQYF. The CDR3 DNA sequence: TGTGCCAGCAGTTTTCCCGGACCTAGGAAGACCCAGTACTTC.

The chain links TRBV7-9 to TRBJ2-3; 10 bases fit TRBD1. From germline, CDR1 is SEHNR and CDR2 FQNEAQ (reference sequence). V lost 4 bases to trimming and J lost 3 bases; unmatched junction nucleotides: 4. The CDR3 runs 15 residues. The CDR3 is CASSSGQGVTDTQYF. The CDR3 region has the DNA TGTGCCAGCAGCTCTGGACAGGGGGTGACAGATACGCAGTATTTT.

The V call is TRBV7-4, the J call TRBJ2-3, with 7 bases aligning to TRBD2. This CDR3 spans 17 amino acids. Per germline, CDR1 SGHVT and CDR2 SQSDAQ. The ends lost 1 base at V and 1 base at J; junction bases unmatched: 8. The CDR3 bases are TGTGCCAGCAGCTTAGGTTCCGCGGGAGCCCGCACAGATACGCAGTATTTT. Translated, it gives CASSLGSAGARTDTQYF.

A note on this clonotype: An end of the junction differs from the germline gene, which may be a read error. J is TRBJ1-6 and V is TRBV6-8, with TRBD1 as a possible D gene (5 bases). The CDR3 is 13 residues long. Germline V CDR1 and CDR2: MNHGY, SAAAGT. CDR3 coding DNA: TGTGCCAGCAGTTACTCTGCAGGGAATGGCTACACCTTT. Amino acids: CASSYSAGNGYTF.

The CDR3 region is CASSSGAGGEETQYF. The DNA of the CDR3 is TGTGCCAGCAGCTCCGGAGCGGGTGGGGAAGAGACCCAGTACTTC. This chain joins TRBV7-6 and TRBJ2-3; a weak D match, TRBD2 (6 bases). The J call may be wrong; the DNA end is better matched by TRBJ2-5. Germline loops: CDR1 SGHVS, CDR2 FNYEAQ. This CDR3 spans 15 amino acids.

V usage is TRBV7-2 and J usage is TRBJ2-5; the D call may be TRBD1 or TRBD2 (5 bases each). The J call may be mistaken, given a closer DNA end match to TRBJ2-7. Germline CDR1 is SGHTA and CDR2 is FQGNSA. CDR3 size: 15 residues. The CDR3 region is CASSHLGDGVYEQYF. CDR3 coding DNA: TGTGCCAGCAGCCACCTCGGGGACGGCGTTTACGAGCAGTACTTC.

The V and J genes are TRBV7-2 and TRBJ2-1, with 15 bases identical to TRBD2. The DNA end is more similar to TRBJ2-7, so the J call may be wrong. This CDR3 is 18 amino acids long. In germline, CDR1 is SGHTA, CDR2 FQGNSA. CDR3 coding DNA: TGTGCCAGCAGCGCCATGGGACTAGCGGGAGGACCCTCCTACGAGCAGTACTTC. Its protein is CASSAMGLAGGPSYEQYF.

The table lists this clonotype with many counts. CDR3 amino acids: CASSPWTGGERGYTF. In DNA form, the CDR3 reads TGTGCCAGCAGTCCTTGGACAGGGGGCGAACGTGGCTACACCTTC. The genes are TRBV6-1 and TRBJ1-2; TRBD1 aligns across 11 bases. V gave up 5 bases and J gave up 7 bases; unmatched junction bases: 9. This CDR3 spans 15 amino acids. Germline values: CDR1 MNHNS, CDR2 SASEGT.

A remark on this clonotype: The final CDR3 position lacks the conserved phenylalanine or tryptophan, pointing to a likely read error. The DNA is left out, because the CDR3 cannot be placed on it with certainty; the CDR3 is given as TCRdb lists it. The chain has TRBV28 and TRBJ1-1; the table's TRBD1 call for D was not verified on the DNA. The CDR3 extends over 17 residues, inclusive of both ends. CDR1 and CDR2 from the germline V gene are MDHEN and SYDVKM. CDR3 protein: CASSLPAGIPYEQYFGA.

In the case of this clonotype: No conserved phenylalanine or tryptophan is present at the end of the CDR3, so a read error is the likely explanation. It is unclear where the CDR3 begins or ends on the DNA, so no DNA is shown, and the CDR3 is as TCRdb lists it. V usage is TRBV6-6 and J usage is TRBJ1-6; the DNA was not used to check the table's D call, TRBD1. The CDR3 totals 19 residues, both ends included. Germline CDR1 reads MNHNY; CDR2 reads SVGAGI (reference sequence). CDR3 protein: CASSYSTGRWVQETQFFGP.

The V call is TRBV10-3, the J call TRBJ2-1; 8 bases fit TRBD2. This CDR3 contains 17 residues. The V and J ends lost 0 bases and 5 bases, in that order; junction bases with no gene match: 9. Germline V lookup: CDR1 ENHRY, CDR2 SYGVKD. The CDR3 DNA reads TGTGCCATCAGTGAGTCGGGCGCGGGAGGTGGAAACAATGAGCAGTTCTTC. The encoded protein is CAISESGAGGGNNEQFF.

This chain uses TRBV28 with TRBJ1-1, with 9 bases that match TRBD1. V was clipped by 6 bases and J by 4 bases; unmatched bases: 0. The CDR3 contains 12 residues. Germline V lookup: CDR1 MDHEN, CDR2 SYDVKM. The CDR3: CASRTGGTEAFF. In nucleotides, the CDR3 is TGTGCCAGCAGGACAGGGGGCACTGAAGCTTTCTTT. Combining the CDR3 with reference TRBV28 and TRBJ1-1 gives the whole variable domain DVKVTQSSRYLVKRTGEKVFLECVQDMDHENMFWYRQDPGLGLRLIYFSYDVKMKEKGDIPEGYSVSREKKERFSLILESASTNQTSMYLCASRTGGTEAFFGQGTRLTVV.

Within the sample, this clonotype is medium-sized. The genes are TRBV7-9 and TRBJ2-2; the D is unclear. This CDR3 region has 14 residues. Trimming stripped 6 bases from V and 3 bases from J, with 11 bases between. Germline V gene data show CDR1 as SEHNR and CDR2 as FQNEAQ (reference sequence). In DNA form, the CDR3 reads TGTGCCAGCAGTCCACAACAGTACACCGGGGAGCTGTTTTTT. It specifies CASSPQQYTGELFF.

J is TRBJ2-3 and V is TRBV7-8; 10 nucleotides match TRBD2. After removal of 8 bases from V and 1 base from J, the junction contained 3 bases not matched to a gene. The CDR3 is made up of 14 amino acids. In germline, CDR1 is SGHVS, CDR2 FQNEAQ. The CDR3 protein is CASGLAAGTDTQYF. The CDR3 DNA follows: TGTGCCAGCGGACTAGCGGCGGGCACAGATACGCAGTATTTT.

This clonotype rates as medium-sized (0.01 to 0.1%). This rearrangement joins TRBV19 to TRBJ1-2; D gene unclear. Trimming pared 5 bases from V and 2 bases from J, leaving 15 bases between. The CDR3 is 15 residues long. In germline, CDR1 is LNHDA, CDR2 SQIVND (reference sequence). DNA for the CDR3: TGTGCCAGTAGTCTGATCACAGAAAGAAACTATGGCTACACCTTC. The encoded protein is CASSLITERNYGYTF.

This clonotype was seen a few times. This rearrangement joins TRBV7-3 to TRBJ2-5; maybe TRBD1 (6 bases). This CDR3 region has 16 residues. Germline V gives CDR1 SGHTA, CDR2 FQGTGA. V lost 5 bases and J lost 4, with 20 bases in between. The CDR3 reads CASSRVGANPRETQYF. The CDR3 region has the DNA TGTGCCAGCAGCCGGGTGGGGGCCAACCCCCGAGAGACCCAGTACTTC.

Concerning this clonotype: This is likely a read error, given that the CDR3 carries no conserved phenylalanine or tryptophan at its end. The DNA is left out, because the CDR3 cannot be placed on it with certainty; the CDR3 is given as TCRdb lists it. This CDR3 reads CASSLNRQGDGYTFGS. This rearrangement joins TRBV12-3 or TRBV12-4 to TRBJ2-1; the table's D gene call, TRBD1, was not cross checked with the DNA. The CDR3 spans 16 residues, counting both ends.

This clonotype has ten or more counts. Without the conserved terminal phenylalanine or tryptophan, this CDR3 likely stems from a read error. The limits of the CDR3 on the DNA are not certain, so only TCRdb's listed CDR3 is given. This rearrangement joins TRBV7-3 to TRBJ2-6; no DNA check was done on the table's D call, TRBD1. Inclusive of both ends, the CDR3 amounts to 17 amino acids. Germline V gene data show CDR1 as SGHTA and CDR2 as FQGTGA. CDR3 in amino acids: CASSLNWGQGNEQYFGA.

By share, this clonotype ranks as medium-sized. V is TRBV24-1 and J is TRBJ2-3, with D possibly TRBD1 on 6 matching bases. The V gene lost 5 bases and the J gene lost 2 bases, with 13 bases spanning the gap. Germline CDR1 reads KGHDR; CDR2 reads SFDVKD. There are 15 residues in the CDR3. The CDR3 sequence: CATSAPQGHTDTQYF. The DNA of the CDR3 is TGTGCCACCAGTGCCCCCCAGGGGCACACAGATACGCAGTATTTT.

The gene calls are TRBV6-6 and TRBJ1-1; D not certain. This CDR3 spans 14 amino acids. Germline-derived CDR1 and CDR2 are MNHNY and SVGAGI (reference sequence). V shed 0 bases and J shed 8 bases, with 13 bases lying between them. The CDR3 sequence is CASSYSAPTIEAFF. CDR3 nucleotide sequence: TGTGCCAGCAGTTACTCGGCACCGACCATCGAAGCTTTCTTT.